This T cell receptor (beta chain) was sequenced in a study of molecular identifiers for immune sequencing clone quantification. Findings and caveats of the study: Investigators reportedly could detect spiked Jurkat TCR RNA from one cell among 950,000 or so naive cells.

As previously described, bulk TCR libraries were made using listed TCR primers. TCRdb re-called the PCR reads through MiXCR, storing one row per CDR3 protein. The sample carries roughly 320,000 distinct CDR3 sequences, roughly 24% recorded once. V shed 0 bases and J shed 3 bases, with 12 bases lying between them. The CDR3 is 15 amino acids. The germline V gene has CDR1 LGHNA and CDR2 YSLEER. Sorting was used to obtain naive CD8 T cells (CD8+CD4-CCR7+CD45RA+). Details on this clonotype: Its antigen is not identified.

The sequence came from a human donor in good health. Some libraries in this study had Jurkat cell RNA spiked in. Sequencing used naive CD8+ T cells from blood, with Jurkat cell RNA spiked in. The sample's subset: FACS-sorted CD8+CD4-CCR7+CD45RA+ naive T cells. This chain joins TRBV4-3 and TRBJ2-7; perhaps TRBD2 as D (5 bases). The CDR3 coding sequence is TGCGCCAGCAGCCAAGATCGGGGTGTTTACTACGAGCAGTACTTC. This sequence encodes CASSQDRGVYYEQYF.